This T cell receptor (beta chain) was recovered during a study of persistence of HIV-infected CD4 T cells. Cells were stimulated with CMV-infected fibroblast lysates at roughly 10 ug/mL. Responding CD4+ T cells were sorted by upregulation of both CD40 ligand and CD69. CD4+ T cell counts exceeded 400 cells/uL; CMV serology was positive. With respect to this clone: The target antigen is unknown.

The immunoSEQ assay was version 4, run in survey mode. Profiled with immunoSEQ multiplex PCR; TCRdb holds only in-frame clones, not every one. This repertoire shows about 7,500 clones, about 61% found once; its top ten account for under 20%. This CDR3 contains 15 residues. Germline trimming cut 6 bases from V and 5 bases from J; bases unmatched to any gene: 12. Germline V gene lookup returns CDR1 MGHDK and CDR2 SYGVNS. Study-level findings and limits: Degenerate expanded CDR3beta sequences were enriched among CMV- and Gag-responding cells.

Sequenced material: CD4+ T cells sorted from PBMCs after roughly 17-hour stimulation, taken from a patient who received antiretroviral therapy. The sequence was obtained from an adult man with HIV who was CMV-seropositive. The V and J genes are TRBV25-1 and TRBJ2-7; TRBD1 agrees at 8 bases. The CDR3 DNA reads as TGTGCCAGCAGCCACCAAGGACAGGGCTTCCACGAGCAGTACTTC. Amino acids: CASSHQGQGFHEQYF.